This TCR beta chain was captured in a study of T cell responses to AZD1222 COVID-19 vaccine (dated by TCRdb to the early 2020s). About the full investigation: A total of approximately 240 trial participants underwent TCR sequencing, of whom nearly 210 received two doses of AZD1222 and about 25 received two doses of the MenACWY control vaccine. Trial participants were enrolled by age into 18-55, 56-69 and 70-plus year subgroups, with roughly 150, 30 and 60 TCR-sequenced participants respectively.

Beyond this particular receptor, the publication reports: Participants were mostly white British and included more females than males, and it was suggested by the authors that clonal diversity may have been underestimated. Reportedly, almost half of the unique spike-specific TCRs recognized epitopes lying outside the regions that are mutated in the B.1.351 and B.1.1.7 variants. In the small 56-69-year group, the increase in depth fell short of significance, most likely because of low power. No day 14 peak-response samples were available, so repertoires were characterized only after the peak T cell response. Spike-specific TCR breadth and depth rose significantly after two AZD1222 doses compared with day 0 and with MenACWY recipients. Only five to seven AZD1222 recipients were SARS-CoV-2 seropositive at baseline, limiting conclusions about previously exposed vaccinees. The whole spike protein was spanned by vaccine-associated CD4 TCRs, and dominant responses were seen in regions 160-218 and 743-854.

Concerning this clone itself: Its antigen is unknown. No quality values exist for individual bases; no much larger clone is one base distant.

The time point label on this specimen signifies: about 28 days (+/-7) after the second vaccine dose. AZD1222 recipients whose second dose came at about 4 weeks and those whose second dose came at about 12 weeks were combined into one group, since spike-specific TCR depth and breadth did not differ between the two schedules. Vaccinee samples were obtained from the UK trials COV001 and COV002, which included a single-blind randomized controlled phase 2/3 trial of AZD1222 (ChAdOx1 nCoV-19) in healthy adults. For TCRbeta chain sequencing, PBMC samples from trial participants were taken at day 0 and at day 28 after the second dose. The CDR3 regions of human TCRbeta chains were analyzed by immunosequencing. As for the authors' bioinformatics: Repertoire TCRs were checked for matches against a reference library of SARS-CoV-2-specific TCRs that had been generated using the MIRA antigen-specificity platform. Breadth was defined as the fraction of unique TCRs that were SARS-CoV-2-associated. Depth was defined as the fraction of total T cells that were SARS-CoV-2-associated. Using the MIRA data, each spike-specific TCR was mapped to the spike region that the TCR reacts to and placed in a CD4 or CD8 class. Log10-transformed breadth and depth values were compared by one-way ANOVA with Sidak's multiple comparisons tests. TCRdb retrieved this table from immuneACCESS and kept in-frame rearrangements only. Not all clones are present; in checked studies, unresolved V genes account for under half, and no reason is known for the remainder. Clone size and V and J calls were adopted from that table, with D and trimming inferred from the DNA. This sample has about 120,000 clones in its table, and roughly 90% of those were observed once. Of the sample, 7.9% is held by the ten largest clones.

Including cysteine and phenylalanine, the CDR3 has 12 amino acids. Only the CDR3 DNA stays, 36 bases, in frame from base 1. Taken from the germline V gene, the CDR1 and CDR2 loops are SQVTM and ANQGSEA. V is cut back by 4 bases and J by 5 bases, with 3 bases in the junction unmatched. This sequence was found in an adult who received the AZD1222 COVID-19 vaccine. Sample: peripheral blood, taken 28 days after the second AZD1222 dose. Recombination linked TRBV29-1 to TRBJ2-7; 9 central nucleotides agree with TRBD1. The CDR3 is CSVVGQGDEQYF. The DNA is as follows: TGCAGCGTTGTGGGACAGGGTGACGAGCAGTACTTC.